This TCR beta chain was sequenced in a study of T cells in Graves' hyperthyroidism and ophthalmopathy. Overall study results and limits: Blood also showed most of the thyroid clonotypes that were expanded above 0.001.

Amplification of TCR beta CDR3 regions was performed using RNA transcripts as template. HTBI primers were used for first-round RT-PCR of the TCR CDR3. TCRdb itself ran the multiplex PCR reads through MiXCR, one entry per CDR3 protein. The data show about 570,000 distinct CDR3 sequences, with 12% to 15% seen just once and approximately 15% held by the top ten. Germline values: CDR1 MDHEN, CDR2 SYDVKM. V lost 7 bases to trimming and J lost 5 bases, with 11 bases between them. The CDR3 is 13 residues long. This clonotype was counted ten times or more. Its antigen is currently unknown. This receptor was identified in a woman aged 40 to 50 with Graves' hyperthyroidism. The chain employs TRBV28 and TRBJ1-4; D not certain. The sequencing input was blood. CDR3 DNA sequence: TGTGCCAGCATCGGTCTGAAGAATGAAAAACTGTTTTTT. Protein product: CASIGLKNEKLFF.